Below are 3 T cell receptor beta chains sequenced from a single sample in a study of T cell responses to AZD1222 COVID-19 vaccine. The data were produced by immunoSEQ multiplex PCR, yet TCRdb's version contains in-frame clones alone and is incomplete. The table shows roughly 120,000 clones, with more than 70% occurring only once. The sequencing here drew on peripheral blood, taken 28 days after the second AZD1222 dose. Receptor source: an adult who received the AZD1222 COVID-19 vaccine.

The chain links TRBV18 to TRBJ1-5; D uncertain. Germline assignment: CDR1 KGHSH and CDR2 LQKENI. V gave up 2 bases and J gave up 4 bases, with 9 bases separating them. There are 14 residues in the CDR3. Here the CDR3 DNA reads TGTGCCAGCTCACCAGGGGTCAGAAATCAGCCCCAGCATTTT. It codes for CASSPGVRNQPQHF.

The chain combines TRBV19 with TRBJ1-2; a possible D gene is TRBD1 (6 bases). Trimming took off 6 bases at V and 3 bases at J, with 14 bases between the two ends. CDR3 size: 14 residues. Per germline, CDR1 LNHDA and CDR2 SQIVND (reference sequence). CDR3 in DNA: TGTGCCAGTAGCAGAGGGGGATATGACTATGGCTACACCTTC. Translated: CASSRGGYDYGYTF.

V and J are TRBV10-3 and TRBJ2-7; D remains unclear. The CDR3 is made up of 11 amino acids. Germline V gives CDR1 ENHRY, CDR2 SYGVKD. Trimming shortened V by 6 bases and J by 0 bases, and 3 bases separated the two germline ends. The DNA of the CDR3 is TGTGCCATCAGAAGCTCCTACGAGCAGTACTTC. Its protein is CAIRSSYEQYF.